This T cell receptor (beta chain) came from a study of spatial heterogeneity in lung cancer (dated by TCRdb to the late 2010s). General notes on the study: Beta-chain transcripts were consistently detected in greater numbers than alpha-chain transcripts, which likely reflects a higher abundance of beta-chain transcripts. In the raw uncorrected reads, each unique combination of TCR and UMI appeared more than ten times on average. Both alpha and beta chains were TCR-sequenced in hundreds of tumor regions, under 70 matched nontumor lung samples and around 54 PBMC samples obtained at surgery. The study linked features of the TCR repertoire to counts of nonsynonymous mutations, which were determined by whole-exome sequencing of tumor tissue. In non-small cell lung cancer, the study quantitatively compared TCR alpha and beta repertoires across several tumor regions, matched nontumor lung, and blood. General findings and caveats noted by the study authors: Confirming at a functional level the hypothesis that regional TCRs recognize regional mutations was considered to require additional single-cell paired TCR alpha and beta sequencing. Ubiquitous expanded tumor TCRs showed up in blood more often at tumor resection than at routine follow-up.

The V and J ends are trimmed by 0 bases and 6 bases, leaving 8 bases between them. The CDR3 measures 12 amino acids from cysteine to phenylalanine. Just CDR3 DNA is preserved here, 36 bases in frame from base 1. The germline V gene (reference sequence) gives CDR1 as DFQATT and CDR2 as SNEGSKA. In the paper's terms, the time point label means: sample taken at primary tumor resection. Donors were 72 patients with early-stage, untreated non-small cell lung cancer from the lung TRACERx cohort. For TCR sequencing, whole RNA was extracted from tumor and nontumor lung tissue, or from cryopreserved PBMC samples, and no cell sorting was done. Only patients with enough RNA available from two or more tumor regions were chosen for TCR sequencing. Library preparation used 5' RACE. Instrument on record: NextSeq 500. To allow correction of PCR and sequencing errors, the TCR library protocol tagged every TCR cDNA molecule with a unique molecular identifier. In the source study's methods: Decombinator tools were used for TCR identification, UMI-based error correction and CDR3 extraction. TCRs above a frequency of 2 per 1,000, corresponding to the top 1% of the tumor frequency distribution, were defined as expanded. Renyi diversity was calculated using the R vegan package after each repertoire was subsampled 100 times to 5,000 TCRs. CDR3 similarity networks were constructed using string-kernel similarity of amino acid triplets, with links drawn between CDR3s whose pairwise similarity was above 0.82. TCRdb trimmed public reads at Q25 via fastp, called clones via MiXCR and kept in-frame beta chains. Each entry is one CDR3 protein sequence, shown with its most common DNA and genes. V and J calls and clone size were set by TCRdb, not the authors. The sample yields about 38,000 distinct CDR3 sequences; 5% to 5.5% were counted once. Of the sample, less than 30% is held by the ten largest clones.

This clonotype was found many times. The clone's antigen remains unknown. Base qualities were left out, and no much larger clone turns up one base away. Sequenced here: PBMCs, sampled at surgery. The TCR originated in a female donor with early-stage non-small cell lung cancer. The V and J segments used are TRBV20-1 and TRBJ1-2; the D gene remains uncertain. The CDR3 sequence is CSARDRIDGYTF. The base sequence is TGCAGTGCTAGAGATCGGATAGATGGCTACACCTTC.